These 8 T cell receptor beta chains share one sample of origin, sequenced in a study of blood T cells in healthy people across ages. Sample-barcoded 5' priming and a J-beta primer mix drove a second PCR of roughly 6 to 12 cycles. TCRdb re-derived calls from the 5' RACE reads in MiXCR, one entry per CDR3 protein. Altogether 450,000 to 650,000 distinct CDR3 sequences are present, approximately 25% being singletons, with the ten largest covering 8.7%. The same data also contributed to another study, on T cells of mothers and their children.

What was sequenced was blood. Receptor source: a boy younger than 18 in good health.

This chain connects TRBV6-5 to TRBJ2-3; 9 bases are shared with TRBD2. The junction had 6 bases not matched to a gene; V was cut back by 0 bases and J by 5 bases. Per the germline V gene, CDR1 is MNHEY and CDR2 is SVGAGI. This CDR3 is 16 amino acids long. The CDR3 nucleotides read TGTGCCAGCAGTTACTCGCCTAGCGGGGTGGTAGATACGCAGTATTTT. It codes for CASSYSPSGVVDTQYF.

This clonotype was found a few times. CDR3 region: CASSQEQRLASYNEQFF. The CDR3 nucleotides read TGCGCCAGCAGCCAAGAGCAACGACTAGCGTCTTACAATGAGCAGTTCTTC. The chain carries TRBV4-3 and TRBJ2-1, with 8 positions matching TRBD2. J was trimmed by 4 bases and V by 0 bases; bases with no gene match: 8. CDR1 is LGHNA and CDR2 is YSLEER in the germline V gene. The CDR3 runs 17 residues.

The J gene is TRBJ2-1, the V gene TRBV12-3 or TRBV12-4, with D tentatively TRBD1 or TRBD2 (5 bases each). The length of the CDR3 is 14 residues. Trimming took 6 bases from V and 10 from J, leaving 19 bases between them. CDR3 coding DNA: TGTGCCAGCAGGACCGGGACCCTCATGGGCGAGCAGTTCTTC. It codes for CASRTGTLMGEQFF.

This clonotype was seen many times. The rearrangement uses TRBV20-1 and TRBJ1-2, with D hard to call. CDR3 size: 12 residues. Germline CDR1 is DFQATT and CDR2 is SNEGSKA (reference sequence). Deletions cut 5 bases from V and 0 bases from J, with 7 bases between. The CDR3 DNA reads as TGCAGTGCTCGACCGGCTAACTATGGCTACACCTTC. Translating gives CSARPANYGYTF.

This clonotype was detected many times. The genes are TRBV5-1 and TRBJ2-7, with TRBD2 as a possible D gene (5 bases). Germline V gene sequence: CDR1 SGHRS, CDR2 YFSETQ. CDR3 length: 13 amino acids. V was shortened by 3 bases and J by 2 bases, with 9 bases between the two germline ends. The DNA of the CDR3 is TGCGCCAGCAGCTCCGGGATCCCCTACGAGCAGTACTTC. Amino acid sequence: CASSSGIPYEQYF.

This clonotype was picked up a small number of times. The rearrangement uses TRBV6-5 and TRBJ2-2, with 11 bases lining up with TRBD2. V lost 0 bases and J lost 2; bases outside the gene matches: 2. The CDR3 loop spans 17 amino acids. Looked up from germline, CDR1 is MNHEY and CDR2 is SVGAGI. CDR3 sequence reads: CASSYSLAGGNTGELFF. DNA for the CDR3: TGTGCCAGCAGTTACTCCCTAGCGGGAGGTAACACCGGGGAGCTGTTTTTT.

The DNA for the CDR3 is TGTGCCACCAGTGACCACAGAACCACGGGAAACGCGGAAAAGTGGGACATTCAGTACTTC. As protein: CATSDHRTTGNAEKWDIQYF. V gene TRBV24-1 combines with J gene TRBJ2-4; a possible D gene is TRBD2 (5 bases). The germline gives CDR1 KGHDR, CDR2 SFDVKD. This CDR3 is built from 20 residues. Trimming removed 4 bases from V and 8 bases from J, with 32 bases in between.

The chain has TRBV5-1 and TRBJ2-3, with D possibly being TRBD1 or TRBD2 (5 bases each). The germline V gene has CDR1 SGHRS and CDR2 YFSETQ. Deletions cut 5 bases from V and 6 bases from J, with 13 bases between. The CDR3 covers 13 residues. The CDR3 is CASRLGTPDTQYF. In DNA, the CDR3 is TGCGCCAGCAGGCTTGGGACCCCCGATACGCAGTATTTT.